This T cell receptor beta chain was sequenced during a study of T and B cells in COVID-19 patients. At the level of the study: Critical illness requiring mechanical ventilation or extracorporeal membrane oxygenation affected 12 of 20 active-infection patients. In the active-infection cohort, about 90% of the roughly 20 patients had comorbidities linked to unfavorable COVID-19 outcome.

As to this clonotype: Its antigen is still unknown.

Broader study findings: In COVID-19 patients, T cell receptor beta variable and joining gene use was reportedly strongly skewed. Clonality of TRB repertoires was high in active COVID-19; recovery brought above-healthy diversity and richness.

CDR3 size: 15 residues. Trimming cost V 0 bases and J 5 bases, with 13 bases left between them. The V gene's germline CDR1 is MNHEY and CDR2 SVGAGI. Multiplex PCR with BIOMED2 TRB-A/B primer pools amplified TRB rearrangements. TCRdb independently ran MiXCR on the multiplex PCR reads; one entry per CDR3 protein. The sample includes about 15,000 distinct CDR3 sequences, under 35% seen only once; the top ten take around 3.1%. TRB was amplified from around 230-520 ng of blood genomic DNA. This sequence joins TRBV6-5 and TRBJ2-5; D gene ambiguous. The sequenced sample consisted of blood. The TCR originated in a human donor who had recovered from COVID-19. The CDR3 region is CASSYSGNSRETQYF. DNA for the CDR3: TGTGCCAGCAGTTACTCGGGTAATAGCCGGGAGACCCAGTACTTC.